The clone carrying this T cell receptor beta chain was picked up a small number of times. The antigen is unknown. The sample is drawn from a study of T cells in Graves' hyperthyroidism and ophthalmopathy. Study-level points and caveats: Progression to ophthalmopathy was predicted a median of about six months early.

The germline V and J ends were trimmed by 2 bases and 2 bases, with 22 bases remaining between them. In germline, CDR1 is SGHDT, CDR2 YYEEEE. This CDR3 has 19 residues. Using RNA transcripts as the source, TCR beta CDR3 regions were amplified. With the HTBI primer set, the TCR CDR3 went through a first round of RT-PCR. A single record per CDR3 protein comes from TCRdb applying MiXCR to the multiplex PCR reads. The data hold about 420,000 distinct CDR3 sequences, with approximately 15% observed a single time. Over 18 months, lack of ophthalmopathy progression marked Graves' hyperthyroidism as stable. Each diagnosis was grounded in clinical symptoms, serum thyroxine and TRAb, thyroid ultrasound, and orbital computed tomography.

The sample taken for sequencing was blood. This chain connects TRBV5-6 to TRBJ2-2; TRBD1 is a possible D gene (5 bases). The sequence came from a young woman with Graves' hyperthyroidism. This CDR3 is CASSLLSTLGQGNTGELFF. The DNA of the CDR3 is TGTGCCAGCAGCTTATTAAGCACGCTGGGGCAGGGAAACACCGGGGAGCTGTTTTTT.